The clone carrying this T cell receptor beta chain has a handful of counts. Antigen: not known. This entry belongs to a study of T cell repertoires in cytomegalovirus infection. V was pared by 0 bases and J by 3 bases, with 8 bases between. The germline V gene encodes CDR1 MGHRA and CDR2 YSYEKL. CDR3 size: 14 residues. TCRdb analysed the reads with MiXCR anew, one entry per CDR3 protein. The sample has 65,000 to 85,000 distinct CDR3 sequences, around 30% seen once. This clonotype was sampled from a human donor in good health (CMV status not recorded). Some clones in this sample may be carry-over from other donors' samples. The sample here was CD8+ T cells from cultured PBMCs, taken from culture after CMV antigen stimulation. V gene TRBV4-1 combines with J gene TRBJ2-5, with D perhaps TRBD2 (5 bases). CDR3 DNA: TGCGCCAGCAGCCAAGATAGAGGGAAAGAGACCCAGTACTTC. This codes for CASSQDRGKETQYF.